Each of the 16 T cell receptor beta chains below was sequenced from the same sample in a study of regulatory dendritic cells for organ transplantation (dated by TCRdb to about 2017). The library was produced with the immunoSEQ multiplex PCR assay. Here the immuneACCESS table is served through TCRdb, limited to in-frame sequences with V and J called. Missing clones are a known gap in these copies; in checked studies unresolved V genes cover under half, and the rest lacks a known reason. Within this sample are approximately 29,000 clones, with roughly four fifths of them counted one time only. Approximately 0.1% of the sample rests with the top ten. Sequences were obtained from naive CD4+ T cells from blood. The label giving this sample's cell subset or site can be read as: CD45RA+ naive T cells. These receptors all come from a human donor in good health.

The chain recombines TRBV12-5 with TRBJ2-1; weak D call: TRBD1 (5 bases). This CDR3 is built from 13 residues. Trimming removed 6 bases from V and 3 bases from J, with 9 bases in between. Germline loops: CDR1 LGHNT, CDR2 FRNRAP. The CDR3 is CASGPTVYNEQFF. For the CDR3, the DNA is TGTGCTAGTGGCCCGACAGTCTACAATGAGCAGTTCTTC.

This chain links TRBV6-4 with TRBJ2-5, with no clear D. Germline V CDR1 and CDR2: MRHNA, SNTAGT. CDR3 size: 16 residues. V dropped 4 bases and J dropped 0 bases, with 15 bases sitting between them. This CDR3 reads CASSAPPGGYQETQYF. In DNA, the CDR3 is TGTGCCAGCAGTGCTCCCCCCGGTGGTTACCAAGAGACCCAGTACTTC.

This clone was observed a single time. The chain links TRBV5-4 to TRBJ1-4, with D possibly TRBD1 on 5 matching bases. The CDR3 contains 15 residues. V was cut by 5 bases and J by 0 bases, with 11 bases left in between. Germline V gene sequence: CDR1 SGHNT, CDR2 YYREEE (reference sequence). The CDR3 nucleotides are TGTGCCAGCAGACGTGACAGTTCAACTAATGAAAAACTGTTTTTT. As protein: CASRRDSSTNEKLFF.

In DNA, the CDR3 is TGCGCCAGCAGCCATTCGGACAGGGGTCGGGAAAAACTGTTTTTT. Translated: CASSHSDRGREKLFF. This rearrangement joins TRBV5-1 to TRBJ1-4, with 9 bases matching TRBD1. Germline V lookup: CDR1 SGHRS, CDR2 YFSETQ. The V and J ends lost 4 bases and 8 bases, in that order; junction bases with no gene match: 9. The CDR3 spans 15 residues.

The V gene is TRBV9, the J gene TRBJ1-2; D is possibly TRBD1 (5 bases). Per germline, CDR1 SGDLS and CDR2 YYNGEE. There are 14 residues in the CDR3. Trimming removed 3 bases from V and 2 bases from J, with 11 bases in between. The CDR3 bases are TGTGCCAGCAGCGCTGCAGGGATAAACTATGGCTACACCTTC. Its translation: CASSAAGINYGYTF.

V and J are TRBV6-1 and TRBJ1-5; D perhaps matches TRBD1 (6 bases). V was shortened by 5 bases and J by 5 bases, with 16 bases between the two germline ends. In germline, CDR1 is MNHNS, CDR2 SASEGT. There are 15 residues in the CDR3. The CDR3 nucleotides are TGTGCCAGCAGTCCCCCACGGGGGGGCCATCAGCCCCAGCATTTT. Translated, it gives CASSPPRGGHQPQHF.

The chain couples TRBV7-6 to TRBJ1-2; D is perhaps TRBD1 (6 bases). CDR1 SGHVS and CDR2 FNYEAQ come from the germline V gene. V was pared by 1 base and J by 4 bases, with 22 bases between. This CDR3 region has 18 residues. CDR3 sequence: CASSLEAGAPGRTYGYTF. DNA of the CDR3: TGTGCCAGCAGCTTAGAAGCAGGGGCCCCGGGCCGGACCTATGGCTACACCTTC.

This clone has only a few counts. This sequence joins TRBV4-1 and TRBJ2-7, with 9 bases lining up with TRBD1. The CDR3 covers 15 residues. Germline values: CDR1 MGHRA, CDR2 YSYEKL. The trim removed 4 bases at V and 2 bases at J, leaving 6 bases unmatched. The CDR3 spells CASSRAGTGPYEQYF. In DNA, the CDR3 is TGCGCCAGCAGCCGAGCCGGGACAGGGCCCTACGAGCAGTACTTC.

The genes are TRBV10-3 and TRBJ2-1; D call uncertain. The CDR3 extends over 13 amino acids. Trimming removed 6 bases at V and 6 bases at J, with 12 bases between. Germline CDR1 ENHRY, CDR2 SYGVKD. This CDR3 is CAISPLPGNEQFF. CDR3 nucleotides: TGTGCCATCAGCCCCCTACCTGGCAATGAGCAGTTCTTC.

This chain's CDR3 is CASSLAEAQPQHF. In DNA, the CDR3 is TGTGCCAGCAGCTTAGCGGAGGCCCAGCCCCAGCATTTT. The J gene is TRBJ1-5, the V gene TRBV11-1; D gene ambiguous. Germline CDR1 reads SGHAT; CDR2 reads FQDESV (reference sequence). Trimming removed 0 bases from V and 7 bases from J, with 7 bases in between. This CDR3 is 13 amino acids long.

The chain links TRBV7-9 to TRBJ1-5; 7 nucleotides line up with TRBD1. This CDR3 comprises 13 residues. CDR1 SEHNR and CDR2 FQNEAQ come from the germline V gene (reference sequence). The trim removed 5 bases at V and 5 bases at J, leaving 3 bases unmatched. CDR3 nucleotides: TGTGCCAGCAGCCCAGACAGGGATCAGCCCCAGCATTTT. Protein product: CASSPDRDQPQHF.

The chain employs TRBV6-4 and TRBJ2-1; the match to TRBD2 covers 7 bases. The CDR3 runs 14 residues. V was pared by 4 bases and J by 3 bases, with 3 bases of the junction left unmatched. CDR1 and CDR2 from the germline V gene are MRHNA and SNTAGT. The CDR3 protein is CASSAGTNYNEQFF. The CDR3 DNA sequence: TGTGCCAGCAGTGCCGGGACTAACTACAATGAGCAGTTCTTC.

The chain employs TRBV7-9 and TRBJ1-2; perhaps TRBD1 as D (5 bases). Per the germline V gene, CDR1 is SEHNR and CDR2 is FQNEAQ (reference sequence). The CDR3 loop spans 17 amino acids. V was cut by 5 bases and J by 0 bases, with 19 bases left in between. The CDR3 here is CASSPRAGPATNYGYTF. For the CDR3, the DNA is TGTGCCAGCAGCCCCAGGGCCGGCCCCGCGACTAACTATGGCTACACCTTC.

This clone was seen a single time. This chain connects TRBV5-1 to TRBJ2-3; 10 nucleotides line up with TRBD1. J was trimmed by 1 base and V by 3 bases; bases with no gene match: 11. This CDR3 comprises 18 residues. Germline lookup yields CDR1 SGHRS and CDR2 YFSETQ. The CDR3, as DNA: TGCGCCAGCAGCTACGGACAGGGGGTACGGTCGGGCACAGATACGCAGTATTTT. Residues: CASSYGQGVRSGTDTQYF.

This chain connects TRBV5-4 to TRBJ2-2; perhaps TRBD2 as D (5 bases). Between the trimmed V and J ends, which lost 6 bases and 0 bases, there was a span of 15 bases. The CDR3 spans 16 residues. Germline values: CDR1 SGHNT, CDR2 YYREEE (reference sequence). The CDR3 loop is CASNPFGVSNTGELFF. CDR3 in DNA: TGTGCCAGCAACCCGTTCGGGGTATCGAACACCGGGGAGCTGTTTTTT.

The genes are TRBV19 and TRBJ1-5; no clear D gene. The germline CDR1 and CDR2 sequences are LNHDA and SQIVND (reference sequence). Trimming took off 3 bases at V and 4 bases at J, with 10 bases between the two ends. This CDR3 has 14 amino acids. CDR3 sequence: CASSILRENQPQHF. Here the CDR3 DNA reads TGTGCCAGTAGTATTTTAAGGGAGAATCAGCCCCAGCATTTT.